This TCR beta chain was observed in a study of cytomegalovirus exposure and HLA in healthy donors. Study conclusions and caveats: Most likely, a cluster of highly shared sequence variants arose as a sequencing artifact. A later analysis found most CMV-associated TCR beta chains apparently HLA-restricted.

Donors likely had unrecorded immune exposures despite being nominally healthy when sampled. As regards this clone: Antigen unknown.

CDR3 size: 14 residues. V lost 3 bases and J lost 2, with 9 bases in between. Germline lookup yields CDR1 MDHEN and CDR2 SYDVKM. PCR was performed using 60 Vbeta and 13 Jbeta primers. Profiled with immunoSEQ multiplex PCR; TCRdb holds only in-frame clones, not every one. The data contain around 99,000 clones, approximately 73% of them seen just once; the ten biggest clones take up roughly 8%. The chain employs TRBV28 and TRBJ2-3, with unresolved D. Sequences were obtained from PBMCs. This receptor was taken from a young man in good health and CMV-seronegative. CDR3 DNA: TGTGCCAGCAGTTTCCGACAATCCACAGATACGCAGTATTTT. Amino acids: CASSFRQSTDTQYF.